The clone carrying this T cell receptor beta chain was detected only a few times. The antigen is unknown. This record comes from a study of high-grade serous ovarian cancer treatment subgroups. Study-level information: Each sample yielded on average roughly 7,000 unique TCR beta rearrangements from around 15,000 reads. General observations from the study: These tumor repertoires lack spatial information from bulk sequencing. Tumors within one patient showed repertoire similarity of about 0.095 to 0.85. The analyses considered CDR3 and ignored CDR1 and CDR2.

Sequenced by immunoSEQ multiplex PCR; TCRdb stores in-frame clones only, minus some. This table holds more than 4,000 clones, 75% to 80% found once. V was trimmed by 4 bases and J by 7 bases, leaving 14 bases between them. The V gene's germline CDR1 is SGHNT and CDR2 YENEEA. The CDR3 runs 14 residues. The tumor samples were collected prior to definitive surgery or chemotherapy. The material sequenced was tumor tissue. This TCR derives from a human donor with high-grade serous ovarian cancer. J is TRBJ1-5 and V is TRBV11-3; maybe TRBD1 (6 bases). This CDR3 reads CASSSGDSGQPQHF. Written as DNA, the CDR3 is TGTGCCAGCAGCTCAGGGGATTCCGGCCAGCCCCAGCATTTT. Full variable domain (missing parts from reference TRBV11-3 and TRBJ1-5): EAGVVQSPRYKIIEKKQPVAFWCNPISGHNTLYWYLQNLGQGPELLIRYENEEAVDDSQLPKDRFSAERLKGVDSTLKIQPAELGDSAVYLCASSSGDSGQPQHFGDGTRLSIL.